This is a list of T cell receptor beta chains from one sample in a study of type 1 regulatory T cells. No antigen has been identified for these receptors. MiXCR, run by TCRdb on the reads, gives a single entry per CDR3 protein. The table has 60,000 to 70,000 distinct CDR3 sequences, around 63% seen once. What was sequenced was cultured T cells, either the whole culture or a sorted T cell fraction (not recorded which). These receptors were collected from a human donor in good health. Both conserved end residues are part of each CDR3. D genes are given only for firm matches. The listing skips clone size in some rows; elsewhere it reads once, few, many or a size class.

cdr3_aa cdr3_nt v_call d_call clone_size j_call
CASSRARDYEQYF TGTGCCAGCAGCCGAGCGAGAGACTACGAGCAGTACTTC TRBV6-1 . few TRBJ2-7
CASSPGQGGPYGYTF TGTGCCAGCAGCCCGGGGCAGGGGGGGCCCTATGGCTACACCTTC TRBV12-3/TRBV12-4 TRBD1 . TRBJ1-2
CSARDQLAGENEQFF TGCAGTGCTAGAGATCAACTAGCGGGAGAAAATGAGCAGTTCTTC TRBV20-1 TRBD2 once TRBJ2-1
CASSYTNYGYTF TGTGCCAGCAGTTACACTAACTATGGCTACACCTTC TRBV12-3/TRBV12-4 . . TRBJ1-2
CASSQDASYGYTF TGCGCCAGCAGCCAAGACGCCTCCTATGGCTACACCTTC TRBV4-3 . . TRBJ1-2
CAWTSGRLRTGELFF TGTGCCTGGACTAGCGGGAGATTACGGACCGGGGAGCTGTTTTTT TRBV30 TRBD2 . TRBJ2-2
CASNQGYEQYF TGTGCCAGCAACCAGGGTTACGAGCAGTACTTC TRBV28 . . TRBJ2-7
CAIRQTPGTGNEQYF TGTGCCATCAGGCAAACTCCCGGGACAGGGAACGAGCAGTACTTC TRBV10-3 TRBD1 . TRBJ2-7
CASSVGRGNTEAFF TGTGCCAGCAGTGTGGGCAGGGGGAACACTGAAGCTTTCTTT TRBV2 . . TRBJ1-1
CSASRPVMGGTQYF TGCAGTGCTAGCCGACCTGTTATGGGAGGGACCCAGTACTTC TRBV20-1 . . TRBJ2-5
CSAGTAPFTDTQYF TGCAGTGCTGGGACAGCCCCTTTCACAGATACGCAGTATTTT TRBV20-1 TRBD1 . TRBJ2-3
CSAISQGAVEQYF TGCAGTGCTATATCACAGGGGGCTGTCGAGCAGTACTTC TRBV20-1 TRBD1 few TRBJ2-7
CSANAPPDTQYF TGCAGTGCTAACGCACCCCCAGATACGCAGTATTTT TRBV20-1 . few TRBJ2-3
CAISAPGQPGNEQFF TGTGCCATCAGTGCCCCGGGACAGCCCGGGAATGAGCAGTTCTTC TRBV10-3 TRBD1 . TRBJ2-1
CASSYGAQGTRFYNEQFF TGTGCCAGCAGTTACGGAGCTCAGGGGACACGATTCTACAATGAGCAGTTCTTC TRBV6-2/TRBV6-3 . . TRBJ2-1
CATSGGLAPNYNEQFF TGTGCCACTTCGGGGGGTCTAGCGCCGAATTACAATGAGCAGTTCTTC TRBV15 TRBD2 few TRBJ2-1
CASRTDRTQETQYF TGTGCCAGTAGGACGGACAGGACTCAAGAGACCCAGTACTTC TRBV19 TRBD1 . TRBJ2-5
CSARVTRSTYNEQFF TGCAGTGCTAGGGTTACAAGATCTACCTACAATGAGCAGTTCTTC TRBV20-1 . . TRBJ2-1
CSVVRGEKQYF TGCAGCGTTGTGAGGGGGGAGAAGCAGTACTTC TRBV29-1 . . TRBJ2-7
CASSLWPNEQFF TGTGCCAGCAGTTTATGGCCCAATGAGCAGTTCTTC TRBV12-3/TRBV12-4 . few TRBJ2-1
CASSEYSSPYEQYF TGCGCCAGCAGTGAGTACAGTTCCCCCTACGAGCAGTACTTC TRBV10-2 . few TRBJ2-7
CATTQGDRIYNEQFF TGTGCCACGACACAGGGGGACAGGATATACAATGAGCAGTTCTTC TRBV10-3 TRBD1 . TRBJ2-1
CASSDNGVGQPQHF TGTGCCAGCAGTGATAATGGGGTTGGCCAGCCCCAGCATTTT TRBV6-1 . . TRBJ1-5
CSARVGTGRYEQYF TGCAGTGCTAGAGTTGGGACAGGGAGGTACGAGCAGTACTTC TRBV20-1 TRBD1 . TRBJ2-7
CASRRLDTRVYNEQFF TGTGCCAGCAGACGACTGGACACGCGGGTTTACAATGAGCAGTTCTTC TRBV6-2/TRBV6-3 . . TRBJ2-1
CASSLVERPADTQYF TGTGCCAGCAGCTTAGTGGAGAGACCGGCAGATACGCAGTATTTT TRBV7-2 . . TRBJ2-3
CSARPAGVFINEQFF TGCAGTGCTAGACCAGCGGGAGTCTTTATAAATGAGCAGTTCTTC TRBV20-1 TRBD2 . TRBJ2-1
CASSPTGGASAETQYF TGCGCCAGCAGCCCCACAGGGGGCGCGTCGGCGGAGACCCAGTACTTC TRBV5-1 TRBD1 few TRBJ2-5
CASSQVPSGEGEETQYF TGTGCCAGCAGCCAGGTGCCTAGCGGAGAGGGGGAAGAGACCCAGTACTTC TRBV3-1 . . TRBJ2-5
CSASRDSSYEQYF TGCAGTGCTAGTCGGGACAGTTCCTACGAGCAGTACTTC TRBV20-1 TRBD1 . TRBJ2-7
CAISDPKLAGDTGELFF TGTGCCATCAGTGACCCGAAACTAGCGGGAGACACCGGGGAGCTGTTTTTT TRBV10-3 TRBD2 . TRBJ2-2
CASSLSPSAGGHLSGTDTQYF TGTGCCAGCAGCTTATCTCCATCAGCGGGAGGCCATTTATCTGGCACAGATACGCAGTATTTT TRBV7-6 TRBD2 once TRBJ2-3
CASSLKGTIKETQYF TGTGCCAGCAGCTTAAAAGGGACTATCAAAGAGACCCAGTACTTC TRBV7-7 TRBD2 . TRBJ2-5
CASRMDLAGGRRDTQYF TGTGCCAGCAGAATGGACCTAGCGGGAGGGCGGCGAGATACGCAGTATTTT TRBV6-2/TRBV6-3 TRBD2 . TRBJ2-3
CSASASGNTGELFF TGCAGTGCTAGCGCTAGCGGGAACACCGGGGAGCTGTTTTTT TRBV20-1 TRBD2 . TRBJ2-2
CASSLGRWGGNEQFF TGTGCCAGCAGCTTAGGGCGGTGGGGGGGGAATGAGCAGTTCTTC TRBV11-3 TRBD2 . TRBJ2-1
CSARQGQETQYF TGCAGTGCTAGACAGGGACAAGAGACCCAGTACTTC TRBV20-1 . . TRBJ2-5
CAWAGTPNNEQFF TGTGCCTGGGCGGGGACACCTAACAATGAGCAGTTCTTC TRBV30 . . TRBJ2-1
CASSLWVAGTSTDTQYF TGCGCCAGCAGCTTGTGGGTCGCGGGGACTAGCACAGATACGCAGTATTTT TRBV5-1 . . TRBJ2-3
CASSYSAGASDEQFF TGTGCCAGCAGTTACTCGGCGGGAGCATCCGATGAGCAGTTCTTC TRBV6-5 TRBD2 . TRBJ2-1
CSARRPQRAAWPYF TGCAGTGCTAGACGGCCCCAGCGGGCCGCCTGGCCCTACTTC TRBV20-1 . . TRBJ2-7
CASSLDLADNEQFF TGTGCCAGCAGCTTAGATCTAGCGGACAATGAGCAGTTCTTC TRBV7-2 TRBD2 . TRBJ2-1
CASSLVTNEQFF TGTGCCAGCAGCTTAGTGACCAATGAGCAGTTCTTC TRBV7-2 . . TRBJ2-1
CSASGGIYNEQFF TGCAGTGCTAGCGGAGGGATATACAATGAGCAGTTCTTC TRBV20-1 . . TRBJ2-1